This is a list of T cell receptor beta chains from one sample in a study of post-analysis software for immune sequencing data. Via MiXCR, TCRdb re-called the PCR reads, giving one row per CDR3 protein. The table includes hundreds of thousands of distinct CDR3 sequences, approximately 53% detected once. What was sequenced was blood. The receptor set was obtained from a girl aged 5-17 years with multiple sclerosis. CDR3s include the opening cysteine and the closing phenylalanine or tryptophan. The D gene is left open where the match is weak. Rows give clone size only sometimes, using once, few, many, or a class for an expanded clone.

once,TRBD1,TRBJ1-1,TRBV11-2,CASSLKTGRTEAFF,TGTGCCAGCAGCTTAAAGACAGGGCGAACTGAAGCTTTCTTT
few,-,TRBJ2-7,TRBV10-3,CAISPDSSYEQYF,TGTGCCATCAGTCCTGACAGTTCCTACGAGCAGTACTTC
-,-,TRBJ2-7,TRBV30,CAWRQGNYEQYF,TGTGCCTGGAGGCAAGGGAACTACGAGCAGTACTTC
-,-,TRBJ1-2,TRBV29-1,CSGTDSEYGYTF,TGCAGCGGAACCGACAGCGAGTATGGCTACACCTTC
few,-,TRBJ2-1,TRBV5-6,CASSTGPGPRYHNEQFF,TGTGCCAGCAGCACAGGTCCAGGGCCACGGTACCACAATGAGCAGTTCTTC
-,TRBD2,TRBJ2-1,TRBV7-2,CASSLSGSTGPFRVNEQFF,TGTGCCAGCAGCCTTAGCGGGAGTACGGGCCCCTTTCGGGTCAATGAGCAGTTCTTC
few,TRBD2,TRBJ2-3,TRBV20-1,CSARTSGRATYTQYF,TGCAGTGCTCGGACTAGCGGGAGGGCCACATATACGCAGTATTTT
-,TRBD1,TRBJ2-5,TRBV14,CASSQAGTGLQETQYF,TGTGCCAGCAGCCAAGCAGGGACAGGGTTACAAGAGACCCAGTACTTC
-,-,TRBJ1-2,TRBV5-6,CASSWMTDGYTF,TGTGCCAGCAGCTGGATGACAGATGGCTACACCTTC
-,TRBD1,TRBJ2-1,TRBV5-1,CASSLLFTGGAYNEQFF,TGCGCCAGCAGCTTGCTATTTACAGGGGGCGCCTACAATGAGCAGTTCTTC
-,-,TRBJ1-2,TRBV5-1,CASSLVFPGTPYGYTF,TGCGCCAGCAGCTTGGTTTTCCCGGGGACCCCCTATGGCTACACCTTC
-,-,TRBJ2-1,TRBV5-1,CASSLTGRNSYNEQFF,TGCGCCAGCAGCTTGACAGGGCGAAATTCCTACAATGAGCAGTTCTTC
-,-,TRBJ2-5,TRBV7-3,CASSLTYKEQYF,TGTGCCAGCAGCTTAACGTATAAAGAGCAGTACTTC
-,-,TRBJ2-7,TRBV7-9,CASSLVRGWGSYEQYF,TGTGCCAGCAGCTTAGTTAGAGGGTGGGGATCCTACGAGCAGTACTTC
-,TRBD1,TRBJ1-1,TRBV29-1,CSVRTGSGNTEAFF,TGCAGCGTCCGGACAGGGTCGGGGAACACTGAAGCTTTCTTT
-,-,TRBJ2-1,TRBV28,CASSFPEGLVNEQFF,TGTGCCAGCAGTTTTCCGGAGGGACTTGTTAATGAGCAGTTCTTC
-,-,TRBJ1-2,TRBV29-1,CSVGPPMTGEDYGYTF,TGCAGCGTTGGGCCCCCCATGACGGGGGAGGACTATGGCTACACCTTC
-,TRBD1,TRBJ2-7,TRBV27,CASSATGQGSHEQYF,TGTGCCAGCAGTGCAACGGGACAGGGGTCCCACGAGCAGTACTTC
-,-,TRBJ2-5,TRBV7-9,CASTPLGGGNQETQYF,TGTGCCAGCACCCCACTAGGAGGGGGGAATCAAGAGACCCAGTACTTC
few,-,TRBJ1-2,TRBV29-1,CSVEQGSNYGYTF,TGCAGCGTTGAACAGGGGTCTAACTATGGCTACACCTTC
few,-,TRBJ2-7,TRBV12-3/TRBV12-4,CATLSSGGGEQYF,TGTGCCACCCTGAGTAGCGGAGGGGGCGAGCAGTACTTC
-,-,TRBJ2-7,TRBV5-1,CASSLVWSEQYF,TGCGCCAGCAGCTTGGTCTGGTCCGAGCAGTACTTC
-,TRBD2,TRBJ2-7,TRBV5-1,CASSSSAAGGYEQYF,TGCGCCAGCAGCTCCTCAGCAGCGGGAGGCTACGAGCAGTACTTC
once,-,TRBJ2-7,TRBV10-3,CATGTASYNEQYF,TGTGCCACAGGGACTGCCTCCTACAATGAGCAGTACTTC
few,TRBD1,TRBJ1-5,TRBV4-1,CASRQQGWGSNQPQHF,TGCGCCAGCAGGCAACAGGGGTGGGGAAGCAATCAGCCCCAGCATTTT
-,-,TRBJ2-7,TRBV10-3,CAISESGRDNEQYF,TGTGCCATCAGTGAGTCGGGCAGGGACAACGAGCAGTACTTC
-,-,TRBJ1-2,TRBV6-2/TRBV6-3,CATRTTANYGYTF,TGTGCCACCCGGACAACAGCTAACTATGGCTACACCTTC
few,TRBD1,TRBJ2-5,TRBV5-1,CASRFSGTGDGETQYF,TGCGCCAGCAGATTTTCCGGGACAGGTGACGGGGAGACCCAGTACTTC
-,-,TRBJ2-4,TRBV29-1,CSVEDPQVGAKNIQYF,TGCAGCGTTGAAGATCCCCAGGTCGGAGCCAAAAACATTCAGTACTTC
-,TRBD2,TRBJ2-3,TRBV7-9,CASSTSLRTSDGTDTQYF,TGTGCCAGCAGCACGAGCCTAAGGACTAGCGATGGGACAGATACGCAGTATTTT
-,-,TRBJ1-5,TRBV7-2,CASSFGARDQPQHF,TGTGCCAGCAGCTTTGGGGCCAGAGATCAGCCCCAGCATTTT
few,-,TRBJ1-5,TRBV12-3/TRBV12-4,CASSWGRGFNQPQHF,TGTGCCAGCAGTTGGGGCAGGGGATTCAATCAGCCCCAGCATTTT
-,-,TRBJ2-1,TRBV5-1,CASSLPGTRLNEQFF,TGCGCCAGCAGCTTGCCGGGGACCCGCCTTAATGAGCAGTTCTTC
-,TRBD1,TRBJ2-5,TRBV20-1,CSAAIRGRIGLTQYF,TGCAGTGCTGCCATTAGGGGGCGCATCGGATTGACCCAGTACTTC
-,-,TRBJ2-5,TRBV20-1,CSAKGAGRRETQYF,TGCAGTGCCAAGGGGGCCGGGAGAAGGGAGACCCAGTACTTC
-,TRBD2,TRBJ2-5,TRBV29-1,CSVGLAGWKTQYF,TGCAGCGTTGGACTAGCGGGCTGGAAGACCCAGTACTTC
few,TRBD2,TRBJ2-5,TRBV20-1,CSAITLAGGHPETQYF,TGCAGTGCTATCACCCTAGCGGGAGGCCATCCTGAGACCCAGTACTTC
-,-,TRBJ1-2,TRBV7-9,CASSLVYNYGYTF,TGTGCCAGCAGCTTAGTATACAACTATGGCTACACCTTC
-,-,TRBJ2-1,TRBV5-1,CASSLGPTSYNEQFF,TGCGCCAGCAGCTTGGGACCGACCTCCTACAATGAGCAGTTCTTC
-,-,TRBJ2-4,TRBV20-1,CSASRPGTWNIQYF,TGCAGTGCTAGTAGGCCGGGCACGTGGAACATTCAGTACTTC
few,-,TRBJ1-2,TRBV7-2,CASSLSEYYGYTF,TGTGCCAGCAGCTTATCAGAATACTATGGCTACACCTTC